The present T cell receptor (beta chain) was sequenced within a study of T cells in Graves' hyperthyroidism and ophthalmopathy. Turning to the study itself: Any treatment followed the collection of peripheral blood at initial diagnosis.

On the basis of clinical symptoms, serum thyroxine and TRAb, thyroid ultrasound and orbital computed tomography, diagnoses were made. Findings and limits, study-wide: Progression to ophthalmopathy was predicted a median of 6.5 months early. A model built on 13 V-J features separated ophthalmopathy from stable hyperthyroidism.

Germline assignment: CDR1 MDHEN and CDR2 SYDVKM. The CDR3 covers 15 residues. RNA transcripts gave rise to amplified TCR beta CDR3 regions. First-round RT-PCR with HTBI primers amplified the TCR CDR3 region. TCRdb re-analysed the multiplex PCR reads in MiXCR, keeping a single row per CDR3 protein. This table holds approximately 600,000 distinct CDR3 sequences, around 20% found once. Regarding this clonotype: The antigen is not known. The junction departs from the called germline gene at one end, perhaps through a read error.

Source material: blood. The source of this sequence is a man aged 25 to 45 with Graves' ophthalmopathy. V and J are TRBV28 and TRBJ2-1; 8 bases line up with TRBD2. The CDR3 sequence: CASSLAGGSYNGQFF. CDR3 DNA sequence: TGTGCCAGCAGTTTGGCGGGAGGATCCTACAATGGGCAGTTCTTC.